The 15 T cell receptor beta chains reported below all come from one sample, sequenced in a study of cytomegalovirus exposure and HLA in healthy donors. Profiling relied on immunoSEQ multiplex PCR, and the TCRdb table lists in-frame clones only, not all of them. The table lists roughly 120,000 clones, more than 75% of them singletons, with 1.4% in the top ten. The material sequenced was PBMCs. Receptor source: a woman aged 30 to 39 in good health and CMV-seropositive.

The J gene is TRBJ2-7, the V gene TRBV4-3; a possible D gene is TRBD2 (5 bases). The CDR3 has 15 residues. CDR1 and CDR2 from the germline V gene are LGHNA and YSLEER. The V end was cut by 1 base, the J end by 6 bases, with 16 bases between. For the CDR3, the DNA is TGCGCCAGCAGCCAAGGGTCCGGGATTTCATCCGAGCAGTACTTC. It encodes CASSQGSGISSEQYF.

V gene TRBV27 combines with J gene TRBJ2-1, with 9 bases that match TRBD2. The ends lost 2 bases at V and 0 bases at J; junction bases unmatched: 11. CDR1 is MNHEY and CDR2 is SMNVEV in the germline V gene (reference sequence). The CDR3 contains 19 residues. This CDR3 is CASSLGSGRLRDSYNEQFF. CDR3 bases: TGTGCCAGCAGTTTAGGTAGCGGGAGATTGCGGGACTCCTACAATGAGCAGTTCTTC.

This chain uses TRBV2 with TRBJ2-5, with 14 bases matching TRBD2. CDR3 length: 17 amino acids. V shed 4 bases, J shed 5 bases, and the junction held 9 bases outside the gene matches. The germline V gene encodes CDR1 SNHLY and CDR2 FYNNEI. CDR3 sequence (DNA): TGTGCCAGCAGTGCGCGACTAGCGGGAGGGCCAGGGGAGACCCAGTACTTC. Its protein product is CASSARLAGGPGETQYF.

V gene TRBV4-2 combines with J gene TRBJ1-5; TRBD1 aligns across 8 bases. The CDR3 runs to 17 residues. J gave up 6 bases and V 3 bases, and 13 bases lay outside the gene matches. The germline V gene encodes CDR1 LGHNA and CDR2 YNFKEQ. The CDR3 DNA sequence: TGTGCCAGCAGCCAGGACGGACAGGGCGATCGCGGTCAGCCCCAGCATTTT. This sequence encodes CASSQDGQGDRGQPQHF.

The J gene is TRBJ2-5, the V gene TRBV25-1; maybe TRBD2 (6 bases). CDR3 length: 12 amino acids. The V end was cut by 6 bases, the J end by 4 bases, with 9 bases between. The germline V gene has CDR1 MGHDK and CDR2 SYGVNS. In DNA, the CDR3 is TGTGCCAGCAGGGGGGGTTCAGAGACCCAGTACTTC. It specifies CASRGGSETQYF.

This clone was counted only a few times. The CDR3 DNA follows: TGTGCCAGCAGTGGGCCAAATCAGCCCCAGCATTTT. It encodes CASSGPNQPQHF. This chain connects TRBV25-1 to TRBJ1-5; no clear D gene. The CDR3 length is 12 residues. CDR1 and CDR2 from the germline V gene are MGHDK and SYGVNS. Trimming removed 4 bases at V and 4 bases at J, with 5 bases between.

The V gene is TRBV4-3, the J gene TRBJ2-3, with D maybe TRBD2 (5 bases). This CDR3 contains 14 residues. The germline V gene has CDR1 LGHNA and CDR2 YSLEER. Trimming removed 0 bases from V and 1 base from J, with 5 bases in between. The CDR3 DNA reads TGCGCCAGCAGCCAAGAGCGGGGCACAGATACGCAGTATTTT. Translating it yields CASSQERGTDTQYF.

V gene TRBV29-1 combines with J gene TRBJ2-1, with 8 positions matching TRBD1. Unmatched junction bases numbered 2, after V lost 3 bases and J lost 1 base. Germline lookup yields CDR1 SQVTM and CDR2 ANQGSEA. There are 14 residues in the CDR3. CDR3 in DNA: TGCAGCGTTGACGGACAGGGTTCCTACAATGAGCAGTTCTTC. As protein: CSVDGQGSYNEQFF.

This clone has a single count. The rearrangement uses TRBV5-4 and TRBJ1-1, with 7 bases lining up with TRBD1. This CDR3 contains 15 residues. V shed 4 bases and J 0 bases; nucleotides not matched to a gene: 6. Germline CDR1 and CDR2: SGHNT and YYREEE (reference sequence). For the CDR3, the DNA is TGTGCCAGCAGCGCCTCCGGGACAGTGAACACTGAAGCTTTCTTT. Translated, it gives CASSASGTVNTEAFF.

This chain uses TRBV30 with TRBJ2-5, with a weak D call TRBD2 (7 bases). Germline CDR1 GTSNPN, CDR2 SVGIG (reference sequence). V was cut by 5 bases and J by 5 bases, with 15 bases left in between. CDR3 size: 13 residues. CDR3 in DNA: TGTGCCTGGGGAGGGGGGGGCGCGGAGACCCAGTACTTC. It specifies CAWGGGGAETQYF.

The chain has TRBV18 and TRBJ1-4, with a possible D match to TRBD1 (6 bases). This CDR3 has 15 amino acids. Trimming removed 3 bases from V and 3 bases from J, with 11 bases in between. Germline CDR1 reads KGHSH; CDR2 reads LQKENI. In nucleotides, the CDR3 is TGTGCCAGCTCACCCCAGGCAGGGGCTAATGAAAAACTGTTTTTT. Its protein is CASSPQAGANEKLFF.

The chain links TRBV15 to TRBJ2-7; D perhaps matches TRBD1 (5 bases). Germline V gene sequence: CDR1 LNHNV, CDR2 YYDKDF (reference sequence). Trimming removed 3 bases at V and 3 bases at J, with 15 bases between. The CDR3 is 15 residues long. This CDR3 reads CATSRGGWGHYEQYF. The CDR3 DNA is TGTGCCACCAGCAGGGGCGGATGGGGCCACTACGAGCAGTACTTC.

The chain has TRBV30 and TRBJ2-2; D is uncertain. Germline values: CDR1 GTSNPN, CDR2 SVGIG (reference sequence). V lost 2 bases and J 7 bases, leaving 11 bases between the germline ends. The CDR3 contains 13 residues. In DNA form, the CDR3 reads TGTGCCTGGAGTCGAGGCTCCAGCGGGGAGCTGTTTTTT. Residues: CAWSRGSSGELFF. Based on the CDR3 plus reference TRBV30 and TRBJ2-2, the full variable domain is SQTIHQWPATLVQPVGSPLSLECTVEGTSNPNLYWYRQAAGRGLQLLFYSVGIGQISSEVPQNLSASRPQDRQFILSSKKLLLSDSGFYLCAWSRGSSGELFFGEGSRLTVL.

This chain connects TRBV6-6 to TRBJ2-7; 11 nucleotides match TRBD2. Germline CDR1 MNHNY, CDR2 SVGAGI (reference sequence). Trimming cost V 4 bases and J 7 bases; bases outside gene matches: 9. This CDR3 comprises 15 residues. CDR3: CASSSGTSGPGEQYF. In DNA form, the CDR3 reads TGTGCCAGCAGTTCGGGGACTAGCGGCCCGGGGGAGCAGTACTTC.

The V gene is TRBV28, the J gene TRBJ1-4; D is unresolved. Germline CDR1 and CDR2: MDHEN and SYDVKM. The CDR3 is made up of 16 amino acids. Trimming removed 4 bases at V and 0 bases at J, with 12 bases between. CDR3 in DNA: TGTGCCAGCAGTTCTGTTACACGATCAACTAATGAAAAACTGTTTTTT. Translated: CASSSVTRSTNEKLFF. The full variable domain, in which reference TRBV28 and TRBJ1-4 provide the parts outside the CDR3, is DVKVTQSSRYLVKRTGEKVFLECVQDMDHENMFWYRQDPGLGLRLIYFSYDVKMKEKGDIPEGYSVSREKKERFSLILESASTNQTSMYLCASSSVTRSTNEKLFFGSGTQLSVL.